The following is a T cell receptor (beta chain) sequence with its context. The data were obtained in a study of blood T cell repertoires in COVID-19. Study overall: Sites across the United States, Italy and Spain contributed samples from acute and convalescent COVID-19. Sources were T cells, B-cell-depleted T cells, or PBMCs; the material itself was cDNA or gDNA.

Measured with immunoSEQ multiplex PCR; TCRdb has only the in-frame clones, and not every one. Altogether some 48,000 clones are present, 85% to 95% being singletons, with the ten largest covering less than 1.2%. From germline, CDR1 is SGHAT and CDR2 FQNNGV. The CDR3 contains 14 residues. Trimming left V 5 bases short and J 7 bases short, with 12 bases between. This TCR was sampled from a man in his 60s with COVID-19, enrolled during active disease. V and J are TRBV11-2 and TRBJ1-6; D is unclear. Sequenced: peripheral blood. The CDR3 coding sequence is TGTGCCAGCAGCGTGCGGGCAGCAAATTCACCCCTCCACTTT. The encoded protein is CASSVRAANSPLHF.